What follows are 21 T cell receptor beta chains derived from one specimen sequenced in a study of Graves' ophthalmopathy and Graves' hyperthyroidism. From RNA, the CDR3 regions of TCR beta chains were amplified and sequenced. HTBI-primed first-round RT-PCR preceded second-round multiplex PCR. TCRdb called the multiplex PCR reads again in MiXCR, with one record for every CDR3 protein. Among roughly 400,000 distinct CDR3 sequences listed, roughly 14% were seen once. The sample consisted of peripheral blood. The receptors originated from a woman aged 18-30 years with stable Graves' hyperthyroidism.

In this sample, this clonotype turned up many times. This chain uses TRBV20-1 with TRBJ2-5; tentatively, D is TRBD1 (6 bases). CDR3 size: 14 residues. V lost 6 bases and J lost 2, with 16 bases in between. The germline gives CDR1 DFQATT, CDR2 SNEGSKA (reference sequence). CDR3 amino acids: CSATSGQIQETQYF. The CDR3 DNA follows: TGCAGTGCCACCTCAGGACAGATACAAGAGACCCAGTACTTC.

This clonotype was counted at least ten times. CDR3 DNA sequence: TGTGCCACCAGCAGAGATAGGGTAGATACTGAAGCTTTCTTT. Encoded protein: CATSRDRVDTEAFF. This chain connects TRBV15 to TRBJ1-1, with D unclear. Germline V gene lookup returns CDR1 LNHNV and CDR2 YYDKDF (reference sequence). The CDR3 is made up of 14 amino acids. V gave up 0 bases and J gave up 5 bases, with 10 bases separating them.

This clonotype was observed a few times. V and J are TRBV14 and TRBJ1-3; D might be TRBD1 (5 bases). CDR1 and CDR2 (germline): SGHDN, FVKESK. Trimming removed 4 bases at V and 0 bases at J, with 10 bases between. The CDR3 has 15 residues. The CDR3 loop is CASSLLGGSGNTIYF. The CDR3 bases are TGTGCCAGCAGCCTCCTCGGGGGCTCTGGAAACACCATATATTTT. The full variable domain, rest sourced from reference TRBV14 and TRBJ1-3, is EAGVTQFPSHSVIEKGQTVTLRCDPISGHDNLYWYRRVMGKEIKFLLHFVKESKQDESGMPNNRFLAERTGGTYSTLKVQPAELEDSGVYFCASSLLGGSGNTIYFGEGSWLTVV.

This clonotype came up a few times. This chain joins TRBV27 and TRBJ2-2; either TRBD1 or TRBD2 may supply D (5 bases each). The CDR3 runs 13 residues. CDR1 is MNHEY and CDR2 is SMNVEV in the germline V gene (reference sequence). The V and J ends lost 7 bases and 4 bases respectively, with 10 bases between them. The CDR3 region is CASKGGGTGELFF. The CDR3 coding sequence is TGTGCCAGCAAGGGTGGGGGCACCGGGGAGCTGTTTTTT.

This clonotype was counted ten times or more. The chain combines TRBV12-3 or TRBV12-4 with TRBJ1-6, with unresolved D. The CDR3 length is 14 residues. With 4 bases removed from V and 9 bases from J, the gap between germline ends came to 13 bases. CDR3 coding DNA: TGTGCCAGCAGTTCTAGGCCGACGGGTTCACCCCTCCACTTT. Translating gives CASSSRPTGSPLHF.

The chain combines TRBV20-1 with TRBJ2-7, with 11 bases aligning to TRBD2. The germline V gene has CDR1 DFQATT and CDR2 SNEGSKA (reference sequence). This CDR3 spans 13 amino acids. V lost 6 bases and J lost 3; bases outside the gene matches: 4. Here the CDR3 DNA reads TGCAGTGCCCGGACTAGCGGGTTCTACGAGCAGTACTTC. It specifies CSARTSGFYEQYF.

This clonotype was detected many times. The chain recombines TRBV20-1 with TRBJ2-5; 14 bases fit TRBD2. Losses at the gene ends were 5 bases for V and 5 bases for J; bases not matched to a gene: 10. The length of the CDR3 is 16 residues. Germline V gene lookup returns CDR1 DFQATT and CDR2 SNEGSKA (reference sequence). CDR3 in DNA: TGCAGTGCTTCCTCCGGGACTAGCGGGAGCTGGGAGACCCAGTACTTC. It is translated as CSASSGTSGSWETQYF.

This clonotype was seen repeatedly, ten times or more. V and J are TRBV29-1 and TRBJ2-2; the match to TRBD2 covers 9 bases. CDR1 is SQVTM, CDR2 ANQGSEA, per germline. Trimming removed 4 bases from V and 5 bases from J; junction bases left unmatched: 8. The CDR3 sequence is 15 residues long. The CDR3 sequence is CSVGSGGAGTGELFF. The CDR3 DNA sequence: TGCAGCGTTGGTAGCGGGGGAGCGGGGACCGGGGAGCTGTTTTTT.

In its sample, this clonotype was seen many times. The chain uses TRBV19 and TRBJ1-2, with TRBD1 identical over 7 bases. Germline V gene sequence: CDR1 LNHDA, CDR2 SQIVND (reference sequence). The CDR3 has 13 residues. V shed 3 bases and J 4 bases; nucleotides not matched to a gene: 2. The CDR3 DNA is TGTGCCAGTAGTATCGGGACAGTCTATGGCTACACCTTC. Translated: CASSIGTVYGYTF.

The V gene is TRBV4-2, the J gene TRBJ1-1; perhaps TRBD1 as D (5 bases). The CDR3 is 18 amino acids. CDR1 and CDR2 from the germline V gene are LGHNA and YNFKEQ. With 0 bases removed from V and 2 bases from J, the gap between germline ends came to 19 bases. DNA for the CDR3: TGTGCCAGCAGCCAAGACCCCTCTCCAGGGTCTACTAACACTGAAGCTTTCTTT. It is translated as CASSQDPSPGSTNTEAFF.

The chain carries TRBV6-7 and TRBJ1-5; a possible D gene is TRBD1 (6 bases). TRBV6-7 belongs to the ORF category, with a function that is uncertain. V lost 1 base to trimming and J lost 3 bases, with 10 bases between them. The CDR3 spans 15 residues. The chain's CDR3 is CASSYCRDTNQPQHF. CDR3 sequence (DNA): TGTGCCAGCAGTTACTGCCGGGACACCAATCAGCCCCAGCATTTT.

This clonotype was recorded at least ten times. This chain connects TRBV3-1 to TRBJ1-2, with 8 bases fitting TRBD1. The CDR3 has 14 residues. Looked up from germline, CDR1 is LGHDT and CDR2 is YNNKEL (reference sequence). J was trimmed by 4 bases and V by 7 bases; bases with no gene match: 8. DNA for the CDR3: TGTGCCAGCATCGACAGGGGTACCGGCTATGGCTACACCTTC. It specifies CASIDRGTGYGYTF.

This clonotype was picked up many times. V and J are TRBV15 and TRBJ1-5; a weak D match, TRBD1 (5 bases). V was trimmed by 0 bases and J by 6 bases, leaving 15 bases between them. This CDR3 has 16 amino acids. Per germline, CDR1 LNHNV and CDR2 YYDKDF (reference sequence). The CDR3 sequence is CATSRDPRGSGQPQHF. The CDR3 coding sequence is TGTGCCACCAGCAGAGATCCACGGGGGAGTGGTCAGCCCCAGCATTTT.

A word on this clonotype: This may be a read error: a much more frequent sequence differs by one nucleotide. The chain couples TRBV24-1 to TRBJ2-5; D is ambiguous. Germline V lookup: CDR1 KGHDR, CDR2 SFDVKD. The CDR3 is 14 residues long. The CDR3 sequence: CATSDPGRQEIQYF. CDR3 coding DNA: TGTGCCACCAGTGATCCAGGACGTCAAGAGATCCAGTACTTC.

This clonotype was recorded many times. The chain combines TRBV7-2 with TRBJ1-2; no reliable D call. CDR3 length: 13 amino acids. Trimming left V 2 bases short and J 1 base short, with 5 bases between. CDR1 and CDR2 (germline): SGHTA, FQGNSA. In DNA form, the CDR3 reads TGTGCCAGCAGCTTAAACAATAACTATGGCTACACCTTC. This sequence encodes CASSLNNNYGYTF.

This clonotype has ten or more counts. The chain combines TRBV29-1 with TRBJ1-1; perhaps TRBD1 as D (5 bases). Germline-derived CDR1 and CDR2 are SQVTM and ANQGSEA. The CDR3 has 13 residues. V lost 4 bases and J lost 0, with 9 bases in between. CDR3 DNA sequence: TGCAGCGTTGGGGGACTGATGAACACTGAAGCTTTCTTT. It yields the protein CSVGGLMNTEAFF.

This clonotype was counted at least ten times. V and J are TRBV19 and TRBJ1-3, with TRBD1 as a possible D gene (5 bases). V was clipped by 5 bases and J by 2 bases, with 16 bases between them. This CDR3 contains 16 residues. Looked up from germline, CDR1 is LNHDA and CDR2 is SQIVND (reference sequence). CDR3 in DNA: TGTGCCAGTAGTTCATTCCGGACATCGGCTGGAAACACCATATATTTT. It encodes CASSSFRTSAGNTIYF.

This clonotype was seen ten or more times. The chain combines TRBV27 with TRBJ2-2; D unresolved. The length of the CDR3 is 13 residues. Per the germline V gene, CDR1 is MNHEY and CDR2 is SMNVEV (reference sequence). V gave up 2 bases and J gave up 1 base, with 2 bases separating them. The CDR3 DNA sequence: TGTGCCAGCAGTTTAATGAACACCGGGGAGCTGTTTTTT. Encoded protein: CASSLMNTGELFF.

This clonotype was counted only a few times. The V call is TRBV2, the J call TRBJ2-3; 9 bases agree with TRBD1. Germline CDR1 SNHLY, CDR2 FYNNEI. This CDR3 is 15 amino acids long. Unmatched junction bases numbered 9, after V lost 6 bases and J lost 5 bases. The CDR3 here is CASRTGQGRLDTQYF. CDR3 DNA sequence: TGTGCCAGCAGAACCGGACAGGGGAGACTAGATACGCAGTATTTT.

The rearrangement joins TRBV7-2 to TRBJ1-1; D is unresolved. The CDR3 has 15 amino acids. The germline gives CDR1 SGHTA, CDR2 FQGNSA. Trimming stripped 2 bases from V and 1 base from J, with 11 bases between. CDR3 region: CASSLYGLPNTEAFF. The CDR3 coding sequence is TGTGCCAGCAGCTTATATGGACTCCCGAACACTGAAGCTTTCTTT.

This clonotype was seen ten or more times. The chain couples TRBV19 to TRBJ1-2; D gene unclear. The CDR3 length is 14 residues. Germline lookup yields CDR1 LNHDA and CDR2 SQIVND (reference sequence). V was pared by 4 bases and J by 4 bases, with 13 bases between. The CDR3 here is CASSTAPGSYGYTF. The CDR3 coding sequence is TGTGCCAGTAGTACCGCCCCGGGGAGCTATGGCTACACCTTC.